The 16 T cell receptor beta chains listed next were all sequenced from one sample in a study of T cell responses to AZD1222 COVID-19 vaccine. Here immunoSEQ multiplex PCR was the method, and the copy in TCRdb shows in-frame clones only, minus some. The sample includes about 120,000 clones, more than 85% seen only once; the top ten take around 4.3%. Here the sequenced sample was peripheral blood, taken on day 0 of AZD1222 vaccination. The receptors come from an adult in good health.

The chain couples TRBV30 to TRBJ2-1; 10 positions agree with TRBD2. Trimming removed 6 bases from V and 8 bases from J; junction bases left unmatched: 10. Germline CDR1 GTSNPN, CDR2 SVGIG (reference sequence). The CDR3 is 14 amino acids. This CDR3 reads CACDKRGGLYEQFF. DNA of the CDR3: TGTGCCTGCGATAAGCGGGGGGGCCTCTATGAGCAGTTCTTC.

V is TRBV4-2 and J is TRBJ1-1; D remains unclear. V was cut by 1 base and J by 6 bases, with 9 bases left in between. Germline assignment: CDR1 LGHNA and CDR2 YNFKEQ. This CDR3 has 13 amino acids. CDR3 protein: CASSQGGRAEAFF. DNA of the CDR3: TGTGCCAGCAGCCAAGGTGGTAGGGCTGAAGCTTTCTTT.

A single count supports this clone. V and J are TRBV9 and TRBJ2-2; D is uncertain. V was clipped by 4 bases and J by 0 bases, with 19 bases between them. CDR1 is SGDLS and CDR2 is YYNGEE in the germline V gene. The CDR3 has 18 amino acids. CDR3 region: CASSPRRRGRPNTGELFF. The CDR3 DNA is TGTGCCAGCAGCCCGAGGCGTCGTGGAAGACCGAACACCGGGGAGCTGTTTTTT.

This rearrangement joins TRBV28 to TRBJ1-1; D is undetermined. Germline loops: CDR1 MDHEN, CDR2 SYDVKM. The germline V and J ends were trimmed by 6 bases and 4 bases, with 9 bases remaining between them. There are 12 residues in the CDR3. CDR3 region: CASSLRVTEAFF. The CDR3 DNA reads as TGTGCCAGCAGCTTGAGGGTCACTGAAGCTTTCTTT. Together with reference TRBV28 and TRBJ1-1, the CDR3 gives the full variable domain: DVKVTQSSRYLVKRTGEKVFLECVQDMDHENMFWYRQDPGLGLRLIYFSYDVKMKEKGDIPEGYSVSREKKERFSLILESASTNQTSMYLCASSLRVTEAFFGQGTRLTVV.

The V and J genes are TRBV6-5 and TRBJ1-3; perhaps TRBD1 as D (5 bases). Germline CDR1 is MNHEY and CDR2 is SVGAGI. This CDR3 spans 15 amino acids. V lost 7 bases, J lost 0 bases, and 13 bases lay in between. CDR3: CASTQGAISGNTIYF. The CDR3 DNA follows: TGTGCCAGCACCCAAGGGGCGATCTCTGGAAACACCATATATTTT.

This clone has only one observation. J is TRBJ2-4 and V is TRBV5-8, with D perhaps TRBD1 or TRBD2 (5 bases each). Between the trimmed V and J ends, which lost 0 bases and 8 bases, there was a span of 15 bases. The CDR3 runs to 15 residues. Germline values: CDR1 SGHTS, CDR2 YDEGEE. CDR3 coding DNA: TGTGCCAGCAGCTTGGAAGCAGGGATGGGGGACATTCAGTACTTC. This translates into CASSLEAGMGDIQYF.

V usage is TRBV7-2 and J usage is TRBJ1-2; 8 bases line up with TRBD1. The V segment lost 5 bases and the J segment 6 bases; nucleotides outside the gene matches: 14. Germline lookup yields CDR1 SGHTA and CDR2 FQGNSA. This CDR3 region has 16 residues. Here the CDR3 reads CASSGRNLRTGNGYTF. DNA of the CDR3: TGTGCCAGCAGCGGTCGTAACCTACGGACAGGGAATGGCTACACCTTC.

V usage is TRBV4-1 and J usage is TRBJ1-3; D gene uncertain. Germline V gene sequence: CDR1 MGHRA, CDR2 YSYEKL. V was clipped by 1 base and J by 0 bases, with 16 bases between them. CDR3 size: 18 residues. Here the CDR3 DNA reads TGCGCCAGCAGCCAAGTCTCAAAGCTGACCCCCTCTGGAAACACCATATATTTT. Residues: CASSQVSKLTPSGNTIYF.

The CDR3 loop is CASSLATPVLTF. The CDR3 region has the DNA TGTGCCAGCAGCTTAGCGACCCCCGTCCTGACTTTC. This chain connects TRBV7-2 to TRBJ2-6; D gene ambiguous. Trimming took 0 bases from V and 12 from J, leaving 6 bases between them. Germline CDR1 reads SGHTA; CDR2 reads FQGNSA. CDR3 length equals 12 residues. Drawing the rest from reference TRBV7-2 and TRBJ2-6, the complete variable domain is GAGVSQSPSNKVTEKGKDVELRCDPISGHTALYWYRQSLGQGLEFLIYFQGNSAPDKSGLPSDRFSAERTGGSVSTLTIQRTQQEDSAVYLCASSLATPVLTFGAGSRLTVL.

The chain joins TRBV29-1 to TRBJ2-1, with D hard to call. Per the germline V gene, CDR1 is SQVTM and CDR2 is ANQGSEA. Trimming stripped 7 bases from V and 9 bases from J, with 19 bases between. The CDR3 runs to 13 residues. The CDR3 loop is CSADPGRTGEQFF. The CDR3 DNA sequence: TGCAGCGCCGACCCTGGACGGACCGGTGAGCAGTTCTTC.

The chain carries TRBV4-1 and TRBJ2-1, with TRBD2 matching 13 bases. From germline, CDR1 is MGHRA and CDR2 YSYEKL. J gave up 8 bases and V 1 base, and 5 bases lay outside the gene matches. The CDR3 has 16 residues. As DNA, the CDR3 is TGCGCCAGCAGCCAAGTTGGGACTAGCGGGGTGGATGAGCAGTTCTTC. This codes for CASSQVGTSGVDEQFF.

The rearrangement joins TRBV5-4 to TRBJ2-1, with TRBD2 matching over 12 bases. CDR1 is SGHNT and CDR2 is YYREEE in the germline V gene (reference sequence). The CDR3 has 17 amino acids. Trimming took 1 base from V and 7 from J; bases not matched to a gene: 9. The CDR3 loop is CASSLRGLAGGSNEQFF. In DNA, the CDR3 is TGTGCCAGCAGCTTGAGGGGCCTAGCGGGGGGGAGTAATGAGCAGTTCTTC.

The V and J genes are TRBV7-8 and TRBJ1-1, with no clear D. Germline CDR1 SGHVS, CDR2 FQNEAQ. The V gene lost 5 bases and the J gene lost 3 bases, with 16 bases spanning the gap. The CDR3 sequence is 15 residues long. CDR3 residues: CASSHGRSEYTEAFF. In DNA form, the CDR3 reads TGTGCCAGCAGCCACGGACGAAGCGAGTACACTGAAGCTTTCTTT.

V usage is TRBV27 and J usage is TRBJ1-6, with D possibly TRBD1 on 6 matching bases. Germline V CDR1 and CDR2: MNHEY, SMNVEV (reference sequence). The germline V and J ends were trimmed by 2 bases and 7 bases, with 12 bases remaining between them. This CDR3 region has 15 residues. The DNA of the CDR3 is TGTGCCAGCAGTTTAGTTGTCCAGGGGAATTCACCCCTCCACTTT. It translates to CASSLVVQGNSPLHF.

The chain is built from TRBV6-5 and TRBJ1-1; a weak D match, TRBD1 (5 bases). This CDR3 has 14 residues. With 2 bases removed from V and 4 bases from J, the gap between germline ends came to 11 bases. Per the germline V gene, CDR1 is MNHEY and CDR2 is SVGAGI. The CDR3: CASSYGTVSTEAFF. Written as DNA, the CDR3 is TGTGCCAGCAGTTACGGGACGGTATCCACTGAAGCTTTCTTT.

This CDR3 reads CASSSLSTLGSPLHF. The DNA of the CDR3 is TGTGCCAGCAGCTCATTGTCGACTTTGGGGTCACCCCTCCACTTT. The chain carries TRBV7-9 and TRBJ1-6; D not certain. Germline-derived CDR1 and CDR2 are SEHNR and FQNEAQ (reference sequence). This CDR3 contains 15 residues. V was trimmed by 4 bases and J by 10 bases, leaving 17 bases between them.